Listed here are 18 T cell receptor beta chains from one sample, sequenced in a study of T-cell reconstitution after alpha-beta-depleted transplantation in children. The authors prepared the TCRbeta library with unique molecular identifiers. TCRdb reprocessed the PCR reads via MiXCR and lists one record per CDR3 protein. The sample lists under 750,000 distinct CDR3 sequences, roughly 24% seen once, with less than 15% in the top ten. The sample in question was PBMCs, mostly from graft donor cells, obtained 360 days after TCRalphabeta/CD19-depleted stem cell transplant. These receptors all stem from a boy in the first two years of life who had a stem cell transplant for acute myeloid leukemia, so the T cells may come from the graft donor.

This clonotype occurred once. The V and J genes are TRBV6-5 and TRBJ1-5; TRBD1 is a possible D gene (6 bases). CDR1 and CDR2 from the germline V gene are MNHEY and SVGAGI. Trimming shortened V by 5 bases and J by 3 bases, and 14 bases separated the two germline ends. The CDR3 consists of 15 residues. CDR3 bases: TGTGCCAGCAGTCCTCGACAGGTTCTCAATCAGCCCCAGCATTTT. This codes for CASSPRQVLNQPQHF.

In this sample, this clonotype turned up a few times. V usage is TRBV6-5 and J usage is TRBJ1-4; D is uncertain. Germline CDR1 reads MNHEY; CDR2 reads SVGAGI. The CDR3 contains 14 residues. Trimming stripped 8 bases from V and 5 bases from J, with 15 bases between. CDR3 nucleotide sequence: TGTGCCAGCCAGTACCGGGCCCTCAATGAAAAACTGTTTTTT. Residues: CASQYRALNEKLFF.

The rearrangement uses TRBV7-2 and TRBJ2-7; D is undetermined. This CDR3 has 14 residues. Germline V gives CDR1 SGHTA, CDR2 FQGNSA. The V gene lost 2 bases and the J gene lost 0 bases, with 8 bases spanning the gap. The CDR3 nucleotides read TGTGCCAGCAGCTTAATGGCTTCCTCCTACGAGCAGTACTTC. It yields the protein CASSLMASSYEQYF.

This clonotype was seen more than once but under ten times. The chain combines TRBV12-3 or TRBV12-4 with TRBJ1-1, with TRBD1 matching 7 bases. The CDR3 has 15 residues. With 2 bases clipped from V and 7 bases from J, the junction kept 10 bases outside the gene matches. The DNA for the CDR3 is TGTGCCAGCAGTTTAAAAGCTAGGGGGCCGGATGAAGCTTTCTTT. Its protein is CASSLKARGPDEAFF.

V and J are TRBV20-1 and TRBJ2-4, with D possibly TRBD2 on 6 matching bases. The V end was cut by 0 bases, the J end by 6 bases, with 15 bases between. The V gene's germline CDR1 is DFQATT and CDR2 SNEGSKA (reference sequence). The CDR3 contains 15 residues. CDR3 DNA: TGCAGTGCTAGAGATAGGGTTAGCGGCATAAACATTCAGTACTTC. As protein: CSARDRVSGINIQYF.

Only a few counts were recorded for this clonotype. The rearrangement joins TRBV4-3 to TRBJ2-2; D tentatively fits TRBD1 or TRBD2 (5 bases each). The V and J ends lost 0 bases and 4 bases respectively, with 15 bases between them. This CDR3 region has 17 residues. Germline CDR1 and CDR2: LGHNA and YSLEER. CDR3 residues: CASSQEIWDRVTGELFF. In DNA form, the CDR3 reads TGCGCCAGCAGCCAAGAAATATGGGACCGGGTCACCGGGGAGCTGTTTTTT.

This clonotype was seen only a few times. The genes are TRBV28 and TRBJ1-6, with D maybe TRBD1 (6 bases). The V end lost 4 bases, the J end lost 9 bases, and 19 bases lay between the germline ends. Germline-derived CDR1 and CDR2 are MDHEN and SYDVKM. This CDR3 is 16 amino acids long. The CDR3 is CASSSPPWDKGSPLHF. CDR3 bases: TGTGCCAGCAGTTCCCCACCATGGGACAAAGGTTCACCCCTCCACTTT.

This clonotype has just a few counts. The rearrangement links TRBV12-3 or TRBV12-4 to TRBJ2-2, with D possibly matching TRBD1 (5 bases). Between the trimmed V and J ends, which lost 5 bases and 3 bases, there was a span of 16 bases. The CDR3 is 16 amino acids. In nucleotides, the CDR3 is TGTGCCAGCAGTCTACCCGACAGTAAAGACACCGGGGAGCTGTTTTTT. Protein sequence: CASSLPDSKDTGELFF.

This clonotype was recorded many times. The DNA of the CDR3 is TGTGCCAGCAGTCCGGGTCAGGAGGCGCAGTATTTT. As protein: CASSPGQEAQYF. The gene calls are TRBV12-3 or TRBV12-4 and TRBJ2-3; weak D call: TRBD2 (5 bases). V lost 5 bases and J lost 10, with 13 bases in between. CDR3 length equals 12 residues.

The chain employs TRBV20-1 and TRBJ2-7; D remains ambiguous. The ends were cut back, 3 bases at V and 2 bases at J, with 5 bases in the middle. Germline CDR1 and CDR2: DFQATT and SNEGSKA (reference sequence). The CDR3 totals 11 residues. CDR3 sequence: CSASMAYEQYF. The DNA of the CDR3 is TGCAGTGCTAGCATGGCCTACGAGCAGTACTTC.

The genes are TRBV5-1 and TRBJ2-1; 12 nucleotides match TRBD2. The CDR3 has 19 residues. Germline-derived CDR1 and CDR2 are SGHRS and YFSETQ. Unmatched junction bases numbered 12, after V lost 4 bases and J lost 1 base. The DNA of the CDR3 is TGCGCCAGCAGCAGGACTAGCGGGGTGGTTCCGATTTCCTACAATGAGCAGTTCTTC. Its protein product is CASSRTSGVVPISYNEQFF.

This clonotype was seen ten or more times. This chain uses TRBV6-6 with TRBJ2-1, with D perhaps matching TRBD2 (6 bases). Trimming took off 4 bases at V and 9 bases at J, with 10 bases between the two ends. Per the germline V gene, CDR1 is MNHNY and CDR2 is SVGAGI (reference sequence). CDR3 length: 12 amino acids. The chain's CDR3 is CASSWGLTEQFF. In nucleotides, the CDR3 is TGTGCCAGCAGTTGGGGACTCACTGAGCAGTTCTTC.

This clonotype was observed a handful of times. The chain links TRBV4-3 to TRBJ2-3; TRBD2 agrees at 8 bases. Per the germline V gene, CDR1 is LGHNA and CDR2 is YSLEER. The CDR3 totals 14 residues. V shed 2 bases and J 8 bases; nucleotides not matched to a gene: 6. CDR3 coding DNA: TGCGCCAGCAGCCAATCCGGGACTAGGGGTACGCAGTATTTT. Encoded protein: CASSQSGTRGTQYF.

The chain has TRBV29-1 and TRBJ1-2; 7 bases match TRBD1. The trim removed 2 bases at V and 6 bases at J, leaving 3 bases unmatched. The CDR3 consists of 12 residues. Germline V gene sequence: CDR1 SQVTM, CDR2 ANQGSEA. The CDR3 sequence: CSVERTGDGYTF. CDR3 DNA sequence: TGCAGCGTTGAAAGAACAGGGGATGGCTACACCTTC. The full variable domain, in which reference TRBV29-1 and TRBJ1-2 provide the parts outside the CDR3, is SAVISQKPSRDICQRGTSLTIQCQVDSQVTMMFWYRQQPGQSLTLIATANQGSEATYESGFVIDKFPISRPNLTFSTLTVSNMSPEDSSIYLCSVERTGDGYTFGSGTRLTVV.

V and J are TRBV6-2 or TRBV6-3 and TRBJ2-3; D remains unclear. There are 12 residues in the CDR3. The V and J ends lost 2 bases and 6 bases respectively, with 6 bases between them. Germline V lookup: CDR1 MNHEY, CDR2 SVGEGT. The chain's CDR3 is CASSYQWDTQYF. The CDR3 DNA sequence: TGTGCCAGCAGTTACCAGTGGGATACGCAGTATTTT.

This clonotype was seen ten or more times. As DNA, the CDR3 is TGTGCCAGCAGCCAAGACCGGGACAGGGGAAGGTATGGCTACACCTTC. Encoded protein: CASSQDRDRGRYGYTF. The gene calls are TRBV3-1 and TRBJ1-2; 10 bases match TRBD1. The trim removed 0 bases at V and 5 bases at J, leaving 6 bases unmatched. This CDR3 is built from 16 residues. Germline-derived CDR1 and CDR2 are LGHDT and YNNKEL (reference sequence).

The rearrangement uses TRBV11-2 and TRBJ1-1; TRBD1 agrees at 9 bases. The CDR3 is made up of 14 amino acids. The V gene end was trimmed by 1 base and the J gene end by 5 bases; junction bases not matched to a gene: 2. The V gene's germline CDR1 is SGHAT and CDR2 FQNNGV. CDR3: CASSLGDRVTEAFF. CDR3 sequence (DNA): TGTGCCAGCAGCTTAGGGGACAGGGTTACTGAAGCTTTCTTT.

The table lists this clonotype with many counts. V is TRBV20-1 and J is TRBJ2-3, with D tentatively TRBD2 (5 bases). V lost 7 bases, J lost 4 bases, and 12 bases lay in between. Germline assignment: CDR1 DFQATT and CDR2 SNEGSKA (reference sequence). There are 12 residues in the CDR3. In nucleotides, the CDR3 is TGCAGTGAAGTGGGGAGCGCAGATACGCAGTATTTT. This encodes CSEVGSADTQYF.